The clone carrying this TCR beta chain was recorded at least ten times. The antigen is not known. This sample stems from a study of response to subunit inactivated influenza vaccine. Study-wide points: Each seasonal influenza vaccination recruits few new T cells, the authors suggested.

TCRdb re-called the RT-PCR reads with MiXCR, one entry per CDR3 protein. The data contain hundreds of thousands of distinct CDR3 sequences, 10% to 15% of them seen just once; the ten biggest clones take up 7.8%. This sample comprised non-naive T cells sorted from PBMCs, obtained roughly 15 days before vaccination. This clonotype was sampled from a man aged 50 or older who received an inactivated influenza vaccine.

This CDR3 reads CASSLGDSSMLAKNIQYF. The DNA for the CDR3 is TGTGCCAGCAGCTTAGGGGACAGCTCAATGCTAGCCAAAAACATTCAGTACTTC. The chain joins TRBV11-2 to TRBJ2-4, with 7 bases aligning to TRBD1. Germline trimming cut 1 base from V and 0 bases from J; bases unmatched to any gene: 9. Germline assignment: CDR1 SGHAT and CDR2 FQNNGV. The CDR3 spans 18 residues.